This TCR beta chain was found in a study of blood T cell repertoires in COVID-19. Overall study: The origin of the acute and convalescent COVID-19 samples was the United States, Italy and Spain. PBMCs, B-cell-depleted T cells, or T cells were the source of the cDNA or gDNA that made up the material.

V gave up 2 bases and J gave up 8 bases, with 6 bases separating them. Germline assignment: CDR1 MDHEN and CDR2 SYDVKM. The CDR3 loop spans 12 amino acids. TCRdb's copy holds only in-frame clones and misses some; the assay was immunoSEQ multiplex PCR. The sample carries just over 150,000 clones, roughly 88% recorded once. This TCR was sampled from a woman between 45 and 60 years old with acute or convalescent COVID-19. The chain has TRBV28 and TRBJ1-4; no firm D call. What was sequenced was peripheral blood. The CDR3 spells CASSLGQEKLFF. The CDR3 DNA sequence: TGTGCCAGCAGTTTAGGGCAGGAAAAACTGTTTTTT.